What follows are 27 T cell receptor beta chains derived from one specimen sequenced in a study of T cells in Graves' hyperthyroidism and ophthalmopathy. RNA transcripts served as the template for amplifying TCR beta CDR3 regions. The HTBI primer set served for first-round RT-PCR of the TCR CDR3. TCRdb re-called the multiplex PCR reads with MiXCR, one entry per CDR3 protein. There are a few hundred thousand distinct CDR3 sequences in the sample; around 16% occur only once, and roughly 26% lies in the top ten. Sequencing input: blood. The receptors here all came from a woman aged 18-35 years with Graves' hyperthyroidism that later progressed to Graves' ophthalmopathy.

The chain is built from TRBV20-1 and TRBJ2-3; TRBD2 aligns across 9 bases. This CDR3 is built from 17 residues. The germline V gene has CDR1 DFQATT and CDR2 SNEGSKA (reference sequence). J was trimmed by 0 bases and V by 4 bases; bases with no gene match: 11. The CDR3 nucleotides read TGCAGTGCTAAAGGGCGAGCGGGAGGATCTAGCACAGATACGCAGTATTTT. Encoded protein: CSAKGRAGGSSTDTQYF.

This clonotype has only a few counts. The rearrangement links TRBV6-5 to TRBJ2-7, with TRBD1 matching over 8 bases. Unmatched junction bases numbered 9, after V lost 2 bases and J lost 6 bases. Per the germline V gene, CDR1 is MNHEY and CDR2 is SVGAGI. The CDR3 totals 15 residues. The CDR3 DNA reads TGTGCCAGCAGTTACACCGAGGACAGGGCCGCCGAGCAGTACTTC. It codes for CASSYTEDRAAEQYF.

At least ten counts were recorded for this clonotype. The rearrangement links TRBV11-2 to TRBJ1-3; 7 nucleotides match TRBD1. The CDR3 is 16 residues long. The ends lost 1 base at V and 4 bases at J; junction bases unmatched: 7. Germline CDR1 is SGHAT and CDR2 is FQNNGV. Written as DNA, the CDR3 is TGTGCCAGCAGCTTAGCCCGGACAGGACCCGGAAACACCATATATTTT. It specifies CASSLARTGPGNTIYF.

Written as DNA, the CDR3 is TGCAGCGCCCGGGGGGGACAGGGGAGGAACGAGCAGTACTTC. This gives the protein CSARGGQGRNEQYF. V gene TRBV29-1 combines with J gene TRBJ2-7, with TRBD1 identical over 10 bases. CDR1 is SQVTM and CDR2 is ANQGSEA in the germline V gene. The trim removed 7 bases at V and 5 bases at J, leaving 11 bases unmatched. This CDR3 is built from 14 residues.

The chain employs TRBV7-2 and TRBJ2-2; 7 bases match TRBD1. Per germline, CDR1 SGHTA and CDR2 FQGNSA. This CDR3 region has 16 residues. After removal of 4 bases from V and 1 base from J, the junction contained 6 bases not matched to a gene. CDR3 protein: CASSSTGLLNTGELFF. For the CDR3, the DNA is TGTGCCAGCAGCTCGACAGGGCTACTGAACACCGGGGAGCTGTTTTTT.

The sample holds one count of this clonotype. This rearrangement joins TRBV6-2 or TRBV6-3 to TRBJ2-2; 9 nucleotides agree with TRBD1. The V segment lost 10 bases and the J segment 4 bases; nucleotides outside the gene matches: 7. Germline CDR1 MNHEY, CDR2 SVGEGT. CDR3 size: 14 residues. CDR3 in DNA: TGTGCCACCGGGACAGGGTCGGCCACCGGGGAGCTGTTTTTT. Protein sequence: CATGTGSATGELFF.

At least ten counts were recorded for this clonotype. This sequence joins TRBV27 and TRBJ2-7; D is uncertain. CDR1 and CDR2 from the germline V gene are MNHEY and SMNVEV (reference sequence). V dropped 3 bases and J dropped 0 bases, with 6 bases sitting between them. This CDR3 region has 13 residues. In DNA form, the CDR3 reads TGTGCCAGCAGTTTTCAAAGCTCCTACGAGCAGTACTTC. Residues: CASSFQSSYEQYF.

CDR3 sequence (DNA): TGTGCCAGCAGTTTAGGGGGAAATCGCCAGAATGAGCAGTTCTTC. Its protein is CASSLGGNRQNEQFF. The chain has TRBV28 and TRBJ2-1, with D perhaps matching TRBD1 or TRBD2 (5 bases each). Trimming took off 2 bases at V and 7 bases at J, with 15 bases between the two ends. Germline V gene data show CDR1 as MDHEN and CDR2 as SYDVKM. The CDR3 covers 15 residues. The full variable domain, in which reference TRBV28 and TRBJ2-1 provide the parts outside the CDR3, is DVKVTQSSRYLVKRTGEKVFLECVQDMDHENMFWYRQDPGLGLRLIYFSYDVKMKEKGDIPEGYSVSREKKERFSLILESASTNQTSMYLCASSLGGNRQNEQFFGPGTRLTVL.

This rearrangement joins TRBV5-4 to TRBJ2-7; 12 nucleotides align to TRBD2. Germline values: CDR1 SGHNT, CDR2 YYREEE (reference sequence). V trimming: 2 bases; J trimming: 5 bases; junction bases outside the gene matches: 8. The CDR3 has 16 amino acids. CDR3 region: CASSFQTSGSAHEQYF. DNA for the CDR3: TGTGCCAGCAGCTTCCAGACTAGCGGGAGTGCCCACGAGCAGTACTTC.

This clonotype occurred many times. The chain recombines TRBV20-1 with TRBJ1-2; 9 bases align to TRBD1. Looked up from germline, CDR1 is DFQATT and CDR2 is SNEGSKA (reference sequence). CDR3 length equals 12 residues. This chain's CDR3 is CRAGQGTYGYTF. As DNA, the CDR3 is TGCAGGGCCGGACAGGGGACGTATGGCTACACCTTC.

V is TRBV5-6 and J is TRBJ2-7; the match to TRBD1 covers 8 bases. J was trimmed by 5 bases and V by 2 bases; bases with no gene match: 6. The germline CDR1 and CDR2 sequences are SGHDT and YYEEEE. The CDR3 has 14 residues. Here the CDR3 reads CASSFSQGAHEQYF. In DNA, the CDR3 is TGTGCCAGCAGCTTTTCGCAGGGGGCCCACGAGCAGTACTTC.

This chain uses TRBV20-1 with TRBJ2-5; 15 bases are shared with TRBD2. V gave up 1 base and J gave up 4 bases; unmatched junction bases: 10. There are 18 residues in the CDR3. Looked up from germline, CDR1 is DFQATT and CDR2 is SNEGSKA (reference sequence). CDR3 region: CSARGTSGRALLGETQYF. In DNA, the CDR3 is TGCAGTGCTAGAGGGACTAGCGGGAGGGCCCTCCTTGGAGAGACCCAGTACTTC.

Many counts were recorded for this clonotype. The gene calls are TRBV7-8 and TRBJ1-4; D is unresolved. The CDR3 contains 15 residues. Looked up from germline, CDR1 is SGHVS and CDR2 is FQNEAQ. The V and J ends lost 2 bases and 0 bases respectively, with 7 bases between them. For the CDR3, the DNA is TGTGCCAGCAGCTTAACAGAGACAACTAATGAAAAACTGTTTTTT. It encodes CASSLTETTNEKLFF. Together with reference TRBV7-8 and TRBJ1-4, the CDR3 gives the full variable domain: GAGVSQSPRYKVAKRGQDVALRCDPISGHVSLFWYQQALGQGPEFLTYFQNEAQLDKSGLPSDRFFAERPEGSVSTLKIQRTQQEDSAVYLCASSLTETTNEKLFFGSGTQLSVL.

This clonotype was seen ten or more times. The V and J genes are TRBV29-1 and TRBJ2-3; no clear D. V was shortened by 7 bases and J by 2 bases, with 7 bases between the two germline ends. CDR3 length: 11 residues. Per the germline V gene, CDR1 is SQVTM and CDR2 is ANQGSEA. The CDR3 DNA is TGCAGCGCGGGCCCCACAGATACGCAGTATTTT. Translation gives CSAGPTDTQYF.

This clonotype showed up just a few times. V usage is TRBV30 and J usage is TRBJ2-3, with D perhaps matching TRBD2 (5 bases). This CDR3 comprises 13 residues. V lost 3 bases to trimming and J lost 3 bases, with 10 bases between them. Germline values: CDR1 GTSNPN, CDR2 SVGIG (reference sequence). The CDR3 protein is CAWRVRGTDTQYF. CDR3 in DNA: TGTGCCTGGAGAGTACGGGGAACAGATACGCAGTATTTT. Full variable domain (outside the CDR3, taken from reference TRBV30 and TRBJ2-3): SQTIHQWPATLVQPVGSPLSLECTVEGTSNPNLYWYRQAAGRGLQLLFYSVGIGQISSEVPQNLSASRPQDRQFILSSKKLLLSDSGFYLCAWRVRGTDTQYFGPGTRLTVL.

This clonotype was recorded many times. This chain uses TRBV30 with TRBJ2-7; 10 bases are shared with TRBD2. Germline CDR1 reads GTSNPN; CDR2 reads SVGIG (reference sequence). V lost 0 bases and J lost 6; bases outside the gene matches: 8. This CDR3 is built from 15 residues. The CDR3: CAWSVRLAGEFEQYF. The CDR3 DNA sequence: TGTGCCTGGAGTGTACGTCTAGCGGGAGAGTTCGAGCAGTACTTC.

This clonotype was counted many times. This sequence joins TRBV20-1 and TRBJ2-1; 12 nucleotides line up with TRBD2. CDR1 DFQATT and CDR2 SNEGSKA come from the germline V gene (reference sequence). V gave up 6 bases and J gave up 6 bases; unmatched junction bases: 6. The CDR3 totals 14 residues. The CDR3 loop reads CSATLAGGPNEQFF. CDR3 bases: TGCAGTGCCACTCTAGCGGGAGGGCCCAATGAGCAGTTCTTC.

Ten or more counts support this clonotype. The chain links TRBV11-1 to TRBJ2-1, with TRBD2 matching over 9 bases. The CDR3 is 17 amino acids. Per the germline V gene, CDR1 is SGHAT and CDR2 is FQDESV (reference sequence). Trimming removed 3 bases from V and 3 bases from J; junction bases left unmatched: 9. This chain's CDR3 is CASSFIRGRALYNEQFF. CDR3 in DNA: TGTGCCAGCAGCTTTATTCGCGGGAGGGCCCTCTACAATGAGCAGTTCTTC.

This clonotype showed up many times. The J gene is TRBJ2-5, the V gene TRBV7-9, with TRBD1 matching 12 bases. Per germline, CDR1 SEHNR and CDR2 FQNEAQ (reference sequence). The V and J ends lost 3 bases and 9 bases, in that order; junction bases with no gene match: 8. The length of the CDR3 is 15 residues. CDR3 DNA sequence: TGTGCCAGCAGCTTGGGACAGGGGGCCGTAGGGTCCCAGTACTTC. Its protein product is CASSLGQGAVGSQYF.

This clonotype showed up many times. V usage is TRBV10-3 and J usage is TRBJ2-5; perhaps TRBD2 as D (5 bases). Germline V CDR1 and CDR2: ENHRY, SYGVKD. V lost 0 bases and J lost 3, with 8 bases in between. CDR3 length equals 14 residues. DNA for the CDR3: TGTGCCATCAGTGAGTCGTACGGGGAAGAGACCCAGTACTTC. Its translation is CAISESYGEETQYF.

This clonotype has ten or more counts. The chain is built from TRBV6-1 and TRBJ2-1; 12 bases map to TRBD2. This CDR3 has 15 amino acids. Germline lookup yields CDR1 MNHNS and CDR2 SASEGT. The V and J ends lost 6 bases and 6 bases, in that order; junction bases with no gene match: 6. As DNA, the CDR3 is TGTGCCAGCAGCGGACTAGCGGGGTGGGTCAATGAGCAGTTCTTC. It is translated as CASSGLAGWVNEQFF.

This clonotype was seen repeatedly, ten times or more. The chain combines TRBV27 with TRBJ1-4, with D unclear. V dropped 3 bases and J dropped 4 bases, with 12 bases sitting between them. Per germline, CDR1 MNHEY and CDR2 SMNVEV (reference sequence). This CDR3 spans 15 amino acids. This chain's CDR3 is CASSFKDGFNEKLFF. CDR3 coding DNA: TGTGCCAGCAGTTTCAAGGACGGGTTTAATGAAAAACTGTTTTTT.

This clonotype has ten or more counts. J is TRBJ2-3 and V is TRBV5-1; TRBD2 agrees at 10 bases. The CDR3 is 17 residues long. Germline loops: CDR1 SGHRS, CDR2 YFSETQ. V was pared by 3 bases and J by 2 bases, with 9 bases of the junction left unmatched. The CDR3 loop reads CASSSYRAGGPTDTQYF. The CDR3 coding sequence is TGCGCCAGCAGCTCGTATCGAGCGGGAGGGCCCACAGATACGCAGTATTTT.

This clonotype was found many times. The chain couples TRBV28 to TRBJ2-5, with 7 nucleotides matching TRBD1. The CDR3 sequence is 16 residues long. J lost 5 bases, V lost 4 bases, and 13 bases had no gene match. Germline assignment: CDR1 MDHEN and CDR2 SYDVKM. The DNA for the CDR3 is TGTGCCAGCAGTTCGCCCCTGAGGGGGCGAGGTGAGACCCAGTACTTC. The encoded protein is CASSSPLRGRGETQYF.

Many counts were recorded for this clonotype. The chain couples TRBV18 to TRBJ1-4; 7 bases fit TRBD1. The CDR3 has 14 residues. The germline V gene encodes CDR1 KGHSH and CDR2 LQKENI. V shed 6 bases and J 2 bases; nucleotides not matched to a gene: 3. The CDR3 loop reads CASSLTGTNEKLFF. CDR3 bases: TGTGCCAGCTCGCTGACAGGGACTAATGAAAAACTGTTTTTT.

The CDR3 spells CASSVREREEEKLFF. CDR3 coding DNA: TGTGCCAGCAGCGTCAGGGAGCGGGAAGAGGAAAAACTGTTTTTT. The rearrangement links TRBV7-9 to TRBJ1-4, with a weak D call TRBD1 (5 bases). Trimming pared 5 bases from V and 8 bases from J, leaving 18 bases between. The CDR3 consists of 15 residues. Germline V gene sequence: CDR1 SEHNR, CDR2 FQNEAQ (reference sequence).

This chain joins TRBV4-1 and TRBJ1-2; 10 bases fit TRBD1. CDR1 and CDR2 from the germline V gene are MGHRA and YSYEKL. The CDR3 extends over 17 amino acids. V lost 2 bases, J lost 2 bases, and 8 bases stayed unmatched. CDR3 loop: CASSQIPGQGSNYGYTF. In nucleotides, the CDR3 is TGCGCCAGCAGCCAAATACCGGGACAGGGGTCCAACTATGGCTACACCTTC.